Following are 12 T cell receptor beta chains from one sample sequenced in a study of cytomegalovirus exposure and HLA in healthy donors. Assay used: immunoSEQ multiplex PCR; TCRdb lists only in-frame clones, some missing. The sample holds 90,000 or so clones, 85% seen once. Sequencing used PBMCs. These receptors originate from a man aged 18 to 30 in good health and CMV-seropositive.

The J gene is TRBJ2-1, the V gene TRBV29-1; D uncertain. The germline V and J ends were trimmed by 3 bases and 0 bases, with 6 bases remaining between them. This CDR3 region has 13 residues. CDR1 and CDR2 (germline): SQVTM, ANQGSEA. The CDR3, as DNA: TGCAGCGTTGACTCGAGCTCCTACAATGAGCAGTTCTTC. As protein: CSVDSSSYNEQFF.

The chain is built from TRBV21-1 and TRBJ2-7; the tabulated D call, TRBD1, remains unverified against the DNA. TRBV21-1 is a known pseudogene. CDR3 length: 13 amino acids. The CDR3, as DNA: TGTGCCAGCAGCTTCCGCAGGGGAAACGAGCAGTACGTC. It specifies CASSFRRGNEQYV.

V gene TRBV28 combines with J gene TRBJ2-6, with TRBD1 as a possible D gene (6 bases). The germline CDR1 and CDR2 sequences are MDHEN and SYDVKM. The V and J ends lost 6 bases and 1 base respectively, with 10 bases between them. The CDR3 has 15 amino acids. CDR3 in amino acids: CASSGRGSGANVLTF. CDR3 coding DNA: TGTGCCAGCAGCGGAAGGGGGTCTGGGGCCAACGTCCTGACTTTC.

The chain has TRBV29-1 and TRBJ2-1, with TRBD2 identical over 14 bases. J was trimmed by 7 bases and V by 6 bases; bases with no gene match: 5. The CDR3 runs 14 residues. Germline-derived CDR1 and CDR2 are SQVTM and ANQGSEA. DNA for the CDR3: TGCAGCGTGGCCGGGACTAGCGGGAGTAATGAGCAGTTCTTC. Protein product: CSVAGTSGSNEQFF.

The gene calls are TRBV28 and TRBJ2-3; 7 nucleotides match TRBD2. CDR1 and CDR2 from the germline V gene are MDHEN and SYDVKM. V lost 7 bases and J lost 2; bases outside the gene matches: 12. This CDR3 region has 16 residues. The CDR3 DNA reads TGTGCCAGCACCCTCGGAACTAGCGATTACACAGATACGCAGTATTTT. It specifies CASTLGTSDYTDTQYF.

This chain links TRBV7-9 with TRBJ1-5; the match to TRBD1 covers 7 bases. Germline CDR1 reads SEHNR; CDR2 reads FQNEAQ (reference sequence). The CDR3 totals 13 residues. V shed 5 bases and J 6 bases; nucleotides not matched to a gene: 4. CDR3 sequence reads: CASSRSGGQPQHF. CDR3 coding DNA: TGTGCCAGCAGCCGTTCAGGGGGTCAGCCCCAGCATTTT.

The chain combines TRBV29-1 with TRBJ2-1; possible D gene TRBD2, 5 bases. V dropped 6 bases and J dropped 13 bases, with 13 bases sitting between them. This CDR3 has 10 residues. The germline V gene encodes CDR1 SQVTM and CDR2 ANQGSEA. Here the CDR3 DNA reads TGCAGCGTGGAGACTATCGCCCAGTTCTTC. It yields the protein CSVETIAQFF.

This clone has a single count. CDR3 protein: CASSVVATPGELFF. CDR3 sequence (DNA): TGTGCCAGCAGCGTGGTAGCGACCCCCGGGGAGCTGTTTTTT. The rearrangement uses TRBV9 and TRBJ2-2; perhaps TRBD2 as D (5 bases). V was clipped by 2 bases and J by 6 bases, with 11 bases between them. The CDR3 runs 14 residues. Germline values: CDR1 SGDLS, CDR2 YYNGEE.

This clone was observed once. This chain connects TRBV28 to TRBJ1-1; TRBD1 matches 8 bases. Germline V gene data show CDR1 as MDHEN and CDR2 as SYDVKM. This CDR3 is 13 amino acids long. V was pared by 6 bases and J by 0 bases, with 0 bases of the junction left unmatched. The DNA of the CDR3 is TGTGCCAGCAGGGACAGGGTGAACACTGAAGCTTTCTTT. Translated, it gives CASRDRVNTEAFF.

This clone was recorded once. The rearrangement links TRBV27 to TRBJ2-3, with 9 bases aligning to TRBD1. Trimming cost V 5 bases and J 2 bases; bases outside gene matches: 5. Looked up from germline, CDR1 is MNHEY and CDR2 is SMNVEV (reference sequence). The CDR3 is made up of 15 amino acids. In DNA, the CDR3 is TGTGCCAGCAGTGCAACAGGGGGCCCCACAGATACGCAGTATTTT. Translated, it gives CASSATGGPTDTQYF.

The chain employs TRBV10-3 and TRBJ2-7; 7 bases map to TRBD1. Germline V gene sequence: CDR1 ENHRY, CDR2 SYGVKD. The trim removed 10 bases at V and 5 bases at J, leaving 14 bases unmatched. This CDR3 comprises 14 residues. CDR3 bases: TGTGCCAGTATACAGGGGATTTACGTCCACGAGCAGTACGTC. Translating gives CASIQGIYVHEQYV.

The rearrangement joins TRBV10-3 to TRBJ1-1; D is perhaps TRBD1 (5 bases). The V end was cut by 3 bases, the J end by 2 bases, with 7 bases between. The length of the CDR3 is 13 residues. Germline V gene sequence: CDR1 ENHRY, CDR2 SYGVKD. The CDR3 coding sequence is TGTGCCATCAGTGACAGGGTAAACACTGAAGCTTTCTTT. Translated, it gives CAISDRVNTEAFF.